The clone carrying this T cell receptor beta chain is a singleton in its sample. No antigen is known for it. Positively selected for CCR7, the CD45RO-negative cells used as naive CD8 cells excluded terminally differentiated effector memory CD45RA+ cells. The CDR3 length is 16 residues. The data derive from a study of shared clonotypes between healthy human individuals. Study-wide points: Rarefaction showed sorted-subset sequencing was incomplete despite large depth. The researchers took only blood, and tissue repertoires probably look different. Clonotype sharing among donors likely depends on sequencing depth. Roughly 5% of naive CD4 clonotypes were shared across several donors.

Some clones are missing from TCRdb's copy, which holds only in-frame ones; the method was immunoSEQ multiplex PCR. The sample records around 1,900,000 clones, around 93% being singletons. The sequencing input was naive CD8+ T cells from PBMCs. The TCR comes from a man between 18 and 35 years old in good health. Some clones in this sample may be carry-over from other donors' samples. V gene TRBV21-1 combines with J gene TRBJ2-7; the DNA was not used to check the table's D call, TRBD2. TRBV21-1 is reported as a pseudogene. The CDR3 DNA sequence: TGTGCCAGCAGCAAGGGACTAGCGGGAGGGCGGTACGAGCAGTACTTC. This translates into CASSKGLAGGRYEQYF.